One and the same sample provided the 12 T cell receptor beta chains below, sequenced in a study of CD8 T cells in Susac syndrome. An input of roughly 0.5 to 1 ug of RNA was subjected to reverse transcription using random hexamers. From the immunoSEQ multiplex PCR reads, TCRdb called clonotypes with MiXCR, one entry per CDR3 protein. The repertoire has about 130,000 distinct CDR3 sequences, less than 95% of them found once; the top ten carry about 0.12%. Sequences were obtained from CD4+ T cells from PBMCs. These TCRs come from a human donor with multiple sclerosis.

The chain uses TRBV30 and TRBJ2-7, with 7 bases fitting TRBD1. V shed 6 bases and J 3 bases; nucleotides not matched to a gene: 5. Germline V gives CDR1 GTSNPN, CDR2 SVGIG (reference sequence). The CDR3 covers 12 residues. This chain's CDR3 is CACSGQRYEQYF. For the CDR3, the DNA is TGTGCCTGTTCGGGACAGCGCTACGAGCAGTACTTC.

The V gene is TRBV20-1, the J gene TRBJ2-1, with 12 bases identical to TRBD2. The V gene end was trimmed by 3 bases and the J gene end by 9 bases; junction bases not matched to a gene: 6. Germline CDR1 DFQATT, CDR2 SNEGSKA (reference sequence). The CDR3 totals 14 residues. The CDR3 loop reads CSASSSGRAFEQFF. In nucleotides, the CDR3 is TGCAGTGCTAGCTCTAGCGGGAGGGCCTTTGAGCAGTTCTTC.

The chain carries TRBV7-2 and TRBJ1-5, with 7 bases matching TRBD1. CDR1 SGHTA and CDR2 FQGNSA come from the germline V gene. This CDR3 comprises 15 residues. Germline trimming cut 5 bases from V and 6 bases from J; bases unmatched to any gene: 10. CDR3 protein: CASSLNHRGIQPQHF. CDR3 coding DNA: TGTGCCAGCAGCCTCAACCACAGGGGAATTCAGCCCCAGCATTTT.

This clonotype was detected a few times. The CDR3 DNA sequence: TGTGCCAGTAGTCGGGACAACACCTACGAGCAGTACTTC. Its protein product is CASSRDNTYEQYF. This chain connects TRBV19 to TRBJ2-7; D possibly corresponds to TRBD1 (6 bases). CDR3 length equals 13 residues. The germline CDR1 and CDR2 sequences are LNHDA and SQIVND (reference sequence). V gave up 5 bases and J gave up 2 bases, with 10 bases separating them. The full variable domain, its missing parts supplied by reference TRBV19 and TRBJ2-7, is DGGITQSPKYLFRKEGQNVTLSCEQNLNHDAMYWYRQDPGQGLRLIYYSQIVNDFQKGDIAEGYSVSREKKESFPLTVTSAQKNPTAFYLCASSRDNTYEQYFGPGTRLTVT.

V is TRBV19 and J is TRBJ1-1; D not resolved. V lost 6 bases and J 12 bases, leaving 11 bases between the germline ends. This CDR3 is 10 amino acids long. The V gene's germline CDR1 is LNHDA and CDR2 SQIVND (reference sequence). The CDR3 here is CASRYRETFF. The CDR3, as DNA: TGTGCCAGTAGGTATAGGGAGACTTTCTTT.

The chain's CDR3 is CASSPLPRGPRNYGYTF. DNA for the CDR3: TGTGCCAGCAGTCCCCTCCCCCGTGGGCCCCGTAACTATGGCTACACCTTC. The chain couples TRBV6-1 to TRBJ1-2; D remains unclear. The germline V gene encodes CDR1 MNHNS and CDR2 SASEGT. The V and J ends lost 5 bases and 1 base respectively, with 20 bases between them. The CDR3 loop spans 17 amino acids.

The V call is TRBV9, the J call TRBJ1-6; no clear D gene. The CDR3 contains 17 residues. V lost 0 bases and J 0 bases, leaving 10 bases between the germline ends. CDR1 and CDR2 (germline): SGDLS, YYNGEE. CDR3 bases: TGTGCCAGCAGCGTAGGTCCGGGCAGCTCCTATAATTCACCCCTCCACTTT. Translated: CASSVGPGSSYNSPLHF.

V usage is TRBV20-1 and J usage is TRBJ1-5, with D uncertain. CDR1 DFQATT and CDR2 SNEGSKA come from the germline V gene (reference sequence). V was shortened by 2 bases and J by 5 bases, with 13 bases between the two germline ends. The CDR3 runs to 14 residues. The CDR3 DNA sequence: TGCAGTGCTAGACGCCCGCTAAGCGATCAGCCCCAGCATTTT. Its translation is CSARRPLSDQPQHF.

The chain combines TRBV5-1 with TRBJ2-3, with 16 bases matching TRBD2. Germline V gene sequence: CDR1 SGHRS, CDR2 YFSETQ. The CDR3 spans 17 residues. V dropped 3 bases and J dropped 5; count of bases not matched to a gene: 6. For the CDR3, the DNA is TGCGCCAGCAGCTGGGGACTAGCGGGAGGGCCCGGAGATACGCAGTATTTT. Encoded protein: CASSWGLAGGPGDTQYF.

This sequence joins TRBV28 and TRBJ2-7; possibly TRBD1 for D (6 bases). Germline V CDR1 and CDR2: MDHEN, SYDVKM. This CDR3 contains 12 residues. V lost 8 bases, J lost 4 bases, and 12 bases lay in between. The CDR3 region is CASCGRGYEQYF. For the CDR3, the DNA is TGTGCCAGCTGTGGCAGGGGTTACGAGCAGTACTTC.

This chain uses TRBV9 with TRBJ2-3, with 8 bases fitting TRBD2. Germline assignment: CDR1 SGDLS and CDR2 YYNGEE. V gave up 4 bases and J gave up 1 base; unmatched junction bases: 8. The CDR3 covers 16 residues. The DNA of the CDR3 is TGTGCCAGCAGCCCCGGGAATAGCGGGGGCACAGATACGCAGTATTTT. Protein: CASSPGNSGGTDTQYF.

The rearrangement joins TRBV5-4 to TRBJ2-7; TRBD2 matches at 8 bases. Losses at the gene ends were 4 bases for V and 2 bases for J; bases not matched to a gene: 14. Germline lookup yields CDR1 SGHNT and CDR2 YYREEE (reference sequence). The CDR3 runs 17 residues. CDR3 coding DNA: TGTGCCAGCAGCCCGGGGGCTAGCGGGCCCGTTACCTACGAGCAGTACTTC. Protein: CASSPGASGPVTYEQYF.